The 8 T cell receptor beta chains listed next were all sequenced from one sample in a study of blood T cell repertoires in COVID-19. The table came from immunoSEQ multiplex PCR; TCRdb's copy has only in-frame clones and leaves some out. Of about 280,000 clones listed, around 85% are singletons. The sample comprised PBMCs or T cells enriched from blood (not recorded which). These receptors came from a woman between 50 and 59 years old who had recovered from COVID-19.

The rearrangement links TRBV18 to TRBJ2-1; perhaps TRBD2 as D (5 bases). The V gene lost 2 bases and the J gene lost 5 bases, with 19 bases spanning the gap. The length of the CDR3 is 17 residues. CDR1 is KGHSH and CDR2 is LQKENI in the germline V gene. CDR3 DNA: TGTGCCAGCTCACCAAGAGGGTTAGGGAATTTCAACAATGAGCAGTTCTTC. It is translated as CASSPRGLGNFNNEQFF.

The chain recombines TRBV10-2 with TRBJ2-5; D might be TRBD1 (6 bases). Per the germline V gene, CDR1 is WSHSY and CDR2 is SAAADI. Trimming removed 5 bases at V and 7 bases at J, with 11 bases between. CDR3 length equals 12 residues. The DNA for the CDR3 is TGCGCCAGCAGTCTTATCAGGGGGACCCAGTACTTC. This gives the protein CASSLIRGTQYF.

This chain connects TRBV23-1 to TRBJ1-2; D perhaps matches TRBD1 (6 bases). TRBV23-1 is annotated as an ORF whose role is uncertain. V was clipped by 3 bases and J by 8 bases, with 16 bases between them. The CDR3 is 14 residues long. CDR3 DNA sequence: TGCGCCAGCAGTCATCACGGAGACAGGTTCGGCTACACCTTC. Translating it yields CASSHHGDRFGYTF.

This sequence joins TRBV5-5 and TRBJ2-3; TRBD1 agrees at 8 bases. Trimming cost V 1 base and J 0 bases; bases outside gene matches: 16. The CDR3 extends over 20 amino acids. Germline assignment: CDR1 SGHKS and CDR2 YYEKEE (reference sequence). The CDR3 reads CASSLYGKATGAFSTDTQYF. Here the CDR3 DNA reads TGTGCCAGCAGCTTGTATGGTAAGGCGACAGGGGCCTTTAGCACAGATACGCAGTATTTT.

This chain joins TRBV18 and TRBJ1-1; D gene unclear. This CDR3 is 14 amino acids long. The V gene lost 0 bases and the J gene lost 3 bases, with 8 bases spanning the gap. Germline V gene data show CDR1 as KGHSH and CDR2 as LQKENI. The DNA of the CDR3 is TGTGCCAGCTCACCACCTCCCGGGGACACTGAAGCTTTCTTT. Amino acid sequence: CASSPPPGDTEAFF.

This chain joins TRBV5-5 and TRBJ2-3, with TRBD1 matching over 7 bases. There are 13 residues in the CDR3. Trimming at V came to 4 bases and at J to 6 bases, leaving 5 bases not matched to a gene. Germline V gene lookup returns CDR1 SGHKS and CDR2 YYEKEE (reference sequence). CDR3 nucleotides: TGTGCCAGCAGCGTGACAGGGCCGGATACGCAGTATTTT. This sequence encodes CASSVTGPDTQYF.

This clone was seen at least ten times. This chain uses TRBV5-8 with TRBJ2-1; D call uncertain. Trimming shortened V by 0 bases and J by 8 bases, and 21 bases separated the two germline ends. Per the germline V gene, CDR1 is SGHTS and CDR2 is YDEGEE. This CDR3 region has 17 residues. The CDR3 DNA sequence: TGTGCCAGCAGCTTGGGACTGGTGTTCGGATCCACCCATGAGCAGTTCTTC. As protein: CASSLGLVFGSTHEQFF. The full variable domain, completed using reference TRBV5-8 and TRBJ2-1, is EAGVTQSPTHLIKTRGQQATLRCSPISGHTSVYWYQQALGLGLQFLLWYDEGEERNRGNFPPRFSGRQFPNYSSELNVNALELEDSALYLCASSLGLVFGSTHEQFFGPGTRLTVL.

V and J are TRBV25-1 and TRBJ1-3; weak D call: TRBD1 (6 bases). Germline CDR1 MGHDK, CDR2 SYGVNS. The CDR3 contains 11 residues. DNA of the CDR3: TGTGCAGGGGGGGGTGGAAACACCATATATTTT. This gives the protein CAGGGGNTIYF.